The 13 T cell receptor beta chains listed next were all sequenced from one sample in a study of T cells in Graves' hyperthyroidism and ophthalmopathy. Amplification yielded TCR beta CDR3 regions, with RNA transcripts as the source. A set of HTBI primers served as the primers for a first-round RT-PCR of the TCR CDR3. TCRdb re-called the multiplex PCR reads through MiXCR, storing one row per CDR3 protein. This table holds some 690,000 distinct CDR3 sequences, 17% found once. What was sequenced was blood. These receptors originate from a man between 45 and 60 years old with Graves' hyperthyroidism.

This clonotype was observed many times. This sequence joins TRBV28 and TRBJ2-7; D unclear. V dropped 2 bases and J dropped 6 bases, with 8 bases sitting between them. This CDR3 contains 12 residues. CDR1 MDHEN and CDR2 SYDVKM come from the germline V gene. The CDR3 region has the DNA TGTGCCAGCAGTTTACAGTCCCCCGAGCAGTACTTC. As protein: CASSLQSPEQYF.

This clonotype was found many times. The CDR3 DNA reads TGTGCCAGCAGTTACTCTAGTGTGTCCTACGAGCAGTACTTC. Residues: CASSYSSVSYEQYF. The chain couples TRBV6-2 or TRBV6-3 to TRBJ2-7; D is unclear. The CDR3 runs 14 residues. CDR1 MNHEY and CDR2 SVGEGT come from the germline V gene. Between the trimmed V and J ends, which lost 0 bases and 1 base, there was a span of 7 bases.

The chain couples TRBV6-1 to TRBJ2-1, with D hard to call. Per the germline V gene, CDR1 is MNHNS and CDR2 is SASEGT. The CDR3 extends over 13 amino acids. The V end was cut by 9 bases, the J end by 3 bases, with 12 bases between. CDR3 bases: TGTGCCAGTCAAGGCCGTAGCTACAATGAGCAGTTCTTC. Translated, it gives CASQGRSYNEQFF.

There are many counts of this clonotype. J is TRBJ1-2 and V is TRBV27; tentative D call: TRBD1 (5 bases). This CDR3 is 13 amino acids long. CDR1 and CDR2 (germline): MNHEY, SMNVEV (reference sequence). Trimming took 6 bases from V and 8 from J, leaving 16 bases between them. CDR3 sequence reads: CASSPHRSGGYTF. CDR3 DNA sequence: TGTGCCAGCAGCCCTCACAGGTCCGGCGGCTACACCTTC.

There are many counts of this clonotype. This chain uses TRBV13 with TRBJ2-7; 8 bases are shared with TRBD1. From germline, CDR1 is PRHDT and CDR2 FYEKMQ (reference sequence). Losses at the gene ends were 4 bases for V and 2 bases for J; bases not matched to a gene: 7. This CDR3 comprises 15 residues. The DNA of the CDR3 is TGTGCCAGCAGCTCAACCGGGACAGGAGCCTACGAGCAGTACTTC. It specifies CASSSTGTGAYEQYF.

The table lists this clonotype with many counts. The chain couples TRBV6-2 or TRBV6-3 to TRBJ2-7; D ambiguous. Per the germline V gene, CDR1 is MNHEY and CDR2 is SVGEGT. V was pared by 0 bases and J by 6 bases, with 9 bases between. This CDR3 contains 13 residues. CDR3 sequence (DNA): TGTGCCAGCAGTTACTCGCCGAGACCCGAGCAGTACTTC. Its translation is CASSYSPRPEQYF.

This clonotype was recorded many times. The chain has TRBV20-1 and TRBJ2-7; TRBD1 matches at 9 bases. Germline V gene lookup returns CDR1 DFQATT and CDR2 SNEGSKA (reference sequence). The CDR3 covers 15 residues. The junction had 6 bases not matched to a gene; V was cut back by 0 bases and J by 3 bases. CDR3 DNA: TGCAGTGCTAGAGAAACCGGGACAGGGATCTACGAGCAGTACTTC. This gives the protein CSARETGTGIYEQYF.

For the CDR3, the DNA is TGTGCCTGGAGTGTACTAGCGGAGAGCTACGAGCAGTACTTC. It is translated as CAWSVLAESYEQYF. This sequence joins TRBV30 and TRBJ2-7; TRBD2 matches at 8 bases. Unmatched junction bases numbered 4, after V lost 0 bases and J lost 3 bases. From germline, CDR1 is GTSNPN and CDR2 SVGIG (reference sequence). This CDR3 comprises 14 residues.

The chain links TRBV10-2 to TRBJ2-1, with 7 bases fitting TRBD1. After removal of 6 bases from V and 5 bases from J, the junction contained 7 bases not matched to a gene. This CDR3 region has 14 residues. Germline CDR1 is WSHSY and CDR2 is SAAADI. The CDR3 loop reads CASRRVGTDNEQFF. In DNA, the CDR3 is TGCGCCAGCAGGAGAGTCGGGACAGACAATGAGCAGTTCTTC.

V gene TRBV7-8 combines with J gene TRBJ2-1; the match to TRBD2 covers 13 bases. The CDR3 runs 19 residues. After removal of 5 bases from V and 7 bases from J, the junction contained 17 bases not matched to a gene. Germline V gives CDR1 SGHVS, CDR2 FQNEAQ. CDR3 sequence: CASSARIHTSGRAGNEQFF. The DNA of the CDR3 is TGTGCCAGCAGCGCCCGAATACACACTAGCGGGAGGGCCGGTAATGAGCAGTTCTTC.

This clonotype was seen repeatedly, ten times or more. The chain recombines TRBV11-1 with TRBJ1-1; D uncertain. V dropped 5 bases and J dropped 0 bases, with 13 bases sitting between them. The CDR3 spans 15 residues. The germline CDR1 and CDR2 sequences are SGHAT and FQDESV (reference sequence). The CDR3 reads CASSLPGFMNTEAFF. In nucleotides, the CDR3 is TGTGCCAGCAGCCTACCGGGGTTTATGAACACTGAAGCTTTCTTT.

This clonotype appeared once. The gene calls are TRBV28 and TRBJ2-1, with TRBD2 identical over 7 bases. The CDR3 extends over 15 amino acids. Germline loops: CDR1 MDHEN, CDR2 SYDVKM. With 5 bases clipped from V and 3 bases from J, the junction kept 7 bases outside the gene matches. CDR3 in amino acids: CASSLGTTNYNEQFF. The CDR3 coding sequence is TGTGCCAGCAGTCTCGGGACTACTAACTACAATGAGCAGTTCTTC.

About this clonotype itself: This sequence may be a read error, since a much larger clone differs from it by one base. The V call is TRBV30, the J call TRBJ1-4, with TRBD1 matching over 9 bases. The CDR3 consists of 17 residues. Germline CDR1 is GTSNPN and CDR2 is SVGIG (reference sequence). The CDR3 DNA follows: TGTGCCTGGAGTGTAAGGGACAGGGTTTTCGTCCATGAAGAACTGTTTTTT. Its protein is CAWSVRDRVFVHEELFF.